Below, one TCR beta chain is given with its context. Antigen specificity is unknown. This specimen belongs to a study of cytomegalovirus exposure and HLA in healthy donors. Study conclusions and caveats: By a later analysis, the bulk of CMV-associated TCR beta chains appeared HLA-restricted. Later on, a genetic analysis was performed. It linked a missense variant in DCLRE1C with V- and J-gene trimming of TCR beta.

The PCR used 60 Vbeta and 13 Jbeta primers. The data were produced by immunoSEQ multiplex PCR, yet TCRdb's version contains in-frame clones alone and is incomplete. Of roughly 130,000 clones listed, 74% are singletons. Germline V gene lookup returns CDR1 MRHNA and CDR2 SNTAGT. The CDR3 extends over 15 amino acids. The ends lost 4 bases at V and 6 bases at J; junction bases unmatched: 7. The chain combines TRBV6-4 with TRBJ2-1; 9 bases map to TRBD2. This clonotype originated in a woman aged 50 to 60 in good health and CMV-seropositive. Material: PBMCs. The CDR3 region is CASSVTGRGGNEQFF. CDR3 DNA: TGTGCCAGCAGTGTAACCGGGCGGGGGGGCAATGAGCAGTTCTTC.